This T cell receptor beta chain comes out of a study of OX40 agonist ivuxolimab in advanced cancers. Study overall: The diagnoses of dose-escalation patients were hepatocellular carcinoma, melanoma, renal cell or head and neck cancer. Aged 23 to 79 with a mean of approximately 57 years, they were less than 90% male.

Overall study results and limits: Average numbers of expanded clones were greater in CD8+ T cells than in CD4+. The work left the antigen specificity of expanded peripheral T cells undetermined.

Points on this clone: Its antigen is undetermined.

The germline gives CDR1 MNHNS, CDR2 SASEGT. The CDR3 runs 15 residues. Germline trimming cut 7 bases from V and 2 bases from J; bases unmatched to any gene: 4. TCRdb's copy holds only in-frame clones and misses some; the assay was immunoSEQ multiplex PCR. The data contain 50,000 to 85,000 clones, about 85% of them seen just once; the ten biggest clones take up 3.5% to 4.5%. The chain carries TRBV6-1 and TRBJ2-1; 11 bases match TRBD2. The sequence was collected from an adult with an advanced solid tumor such as melanoma, head and neck, liver or kidney cancer. The specimen comprised CD4+ or CD8+ T cells sorted from blood, sampled in a trial of the OX40 agonist ivuxolimab. In nucleotides, the CDR3 is TGTGCCAGCACCAGACTAGCGGGGACCTACAATGAGCAGTTCTTC. Residues: CASTRLAGTYNEQFF.